The clone carrying this T cell receptor (beta chain) came up a few times. Its target is unknown. Investigators reverse transcribed all isolated RNA, so they sequenced expressed TCRB transcripts. Read counts averaged roughly 4 million for samples of naive, central memory and regulatory T cells. Libraries were prepared by immunoSEQ multiplex PCR; TCRdb keeps only in-frame clonotypes and omits some of them. Altogether some 160,000 clones are present, approximately 10% being singletons, with the ten largest covering 0.7%. Sorted populations were all over 98% pure. The germline V gene encodes CDR1 SQVTM and CDR2 ANQGSEA. Trimming cost V 7 bases and J 4 bases, with 19 bases left between them. This CDR3 spans 14 amino acids. The sample originates from a study of beta chain features in type 1 diabetes. Broader study findings: All four CD4+ subsets from Type 1 diabetes patients carried moderately but significantly shorter TCRB CDR3s. Fewer junction insertions and more nucleotide deletions appeared in type 1 diabetes patients.

Input material: central memory CD4+ T cells from blood. This sequence joins TRBV29-1 and TRBJ1-2; D is possibly TRBD1 (6 bases). This sequence originates from a woman aged 30 to 39 with type 1 diabetes. The CDR3, as DNA: TGCAGCGCCGATCAACAGGGTTCTGGCTATGGCTACACCTTC. Its translation: CSADQQGSGYGYTF.